The clone carrying this T cell receptor (beta chain) appeared once. Its antigen is undetermined. This sample was taken from a study of T cell clones after liver transplantation. Study as a whole: Post-transplant blood was tracked for graft-donor-reactive T cell clones identified in a pre-transplant mixed lymphocyte reaction.

Study findings and constraints: Post-transplant, graft-donor-reactive CD4 TCRbeta sequences in blood dropped significantly in most of the 8 subjects.

There are 13 residues in the CDR3. Trimming shortened V by 4 bases and J by 3 bases, and 9 bases separated the two germline ends. Germline V gene lookup returns CDR1 SGHTA and CDR2 FQGTGA. The assay was immunoSEQ multiplex PCR, and TCRdb's table has in-frame clones only and misses some. Of about 75,000 clones listed, around 80% are singletons. This chain uses TRBV7-3 with TRBJ1-1; D is uncertain. Sequenced here: CD4+ T cells from blood, sampled 48 to 50 months after liver transplant. The receptor comes from a human patient who received a liver transplant. Some T cells may trace back to the graft donor. The CDR3 sequence is CASSSGGHTEAFF. The CDR3 nucleotides are TGTGCCAGCAGCTCGGGCGGGCACACTGAAGCTTTCTTT.